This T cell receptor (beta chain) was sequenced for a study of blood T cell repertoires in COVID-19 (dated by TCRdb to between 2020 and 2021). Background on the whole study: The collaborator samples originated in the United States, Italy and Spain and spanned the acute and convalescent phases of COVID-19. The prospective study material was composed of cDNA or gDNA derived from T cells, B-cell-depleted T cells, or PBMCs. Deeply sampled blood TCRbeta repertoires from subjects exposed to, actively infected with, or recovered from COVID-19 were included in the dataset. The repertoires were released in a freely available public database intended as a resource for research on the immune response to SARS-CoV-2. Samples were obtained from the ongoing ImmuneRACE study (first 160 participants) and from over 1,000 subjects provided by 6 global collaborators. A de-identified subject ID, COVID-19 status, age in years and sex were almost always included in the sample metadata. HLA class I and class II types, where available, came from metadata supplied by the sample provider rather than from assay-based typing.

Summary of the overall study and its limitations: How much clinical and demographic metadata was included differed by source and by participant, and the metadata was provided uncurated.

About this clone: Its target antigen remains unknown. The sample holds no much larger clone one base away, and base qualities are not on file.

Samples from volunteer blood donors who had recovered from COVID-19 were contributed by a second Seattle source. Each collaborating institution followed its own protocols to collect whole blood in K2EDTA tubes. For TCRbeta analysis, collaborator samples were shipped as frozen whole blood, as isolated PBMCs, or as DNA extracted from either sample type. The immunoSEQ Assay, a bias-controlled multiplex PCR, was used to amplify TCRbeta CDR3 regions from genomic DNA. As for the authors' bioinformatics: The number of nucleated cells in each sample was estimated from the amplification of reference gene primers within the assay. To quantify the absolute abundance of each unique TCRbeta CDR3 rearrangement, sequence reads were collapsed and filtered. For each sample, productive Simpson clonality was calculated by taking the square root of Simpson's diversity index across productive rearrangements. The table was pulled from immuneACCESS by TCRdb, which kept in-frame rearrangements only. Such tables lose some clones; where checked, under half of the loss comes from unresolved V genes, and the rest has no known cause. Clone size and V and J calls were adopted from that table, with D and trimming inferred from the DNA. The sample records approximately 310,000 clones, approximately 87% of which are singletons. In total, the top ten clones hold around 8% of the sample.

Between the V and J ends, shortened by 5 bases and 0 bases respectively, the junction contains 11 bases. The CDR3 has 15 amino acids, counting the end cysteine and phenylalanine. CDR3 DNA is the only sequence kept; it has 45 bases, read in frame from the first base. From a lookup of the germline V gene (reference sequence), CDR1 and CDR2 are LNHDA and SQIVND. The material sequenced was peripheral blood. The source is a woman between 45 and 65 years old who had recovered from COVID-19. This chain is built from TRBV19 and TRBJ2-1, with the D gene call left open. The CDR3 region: CASSASVLSYNEQFF. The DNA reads TGTGCCAGTAGTGCAAGCGTTCTCTCCTACAATGAGCAGTTCTTC. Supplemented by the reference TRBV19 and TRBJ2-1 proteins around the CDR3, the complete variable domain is DGGITQSPKYLFRKEGQNVTLSCEQNLNHDAMYWYRQDPGQGLRLIYYSQIVNDFQKGDIAEGYSVSREKKESFPLTVTSAQKNPTAFYLCASSASVLSYNEQFFGPGTRLTVL.